Below are 27 T cell receptor beta chains sequenced from a single sample in a study of blood T cells in healthy people across ages. A J-beta primer mix and a sample-barcoded 5' primer were used in a second PCR of about 6 to 12 cycles. TCRdb re-analysed the 5' RACE reads in MiXCR, keeping a single row per CDR3 protein. The profile covers about 640,000 distinct CDR3 sequences, with around 54% appearing a single time and 35% to 40% taken by the ten largest. Sequenced material: blood. The source of these receptors is a man aged 55 to 69 in good health.

This clonotype was seen a handful of times. The J gene is TRBJ2-4, the V gene TRBV29-1; 10 positions match TRBD1. The J call could be wrong; TRBJ2-7 is a better fit for the DNA end. This CDR3 has 14 residues. Germline loops: CDR1 SQVTM, CDR2 ANQGSEA. CDR3 sequence: CSVEVGTGVDEQYF. CDR3 DNA sequence: TGCAGCGTTGAAGTTGGGACAGGGGTGGACGAGCAGTACTTC.

This clonotype was observed a few times. J is TRBJ2-1 and V is TRBV5-1, with D tentatively TRBD1 (6 bases). The CDR3 contains 15 residues. V dropped 3 bases and J dropped 9 bases, with 19 bases sitting between them. Germline values: CDR1 SGHRS, CDR2 YFSETQ. Here the CDR3 DNA reads TGCGCCAGCAGCTCCGGACAGTCTATAGATGGTGAGCAGTTCTTC. It yields the protein CASSSGQSIDGEQFF.

This chain uses TRBV20-1 with TRBJ2-7; 8 nucleotides align to TRBD1. The length of the CDR3 is 12 residues. The germline V gene encodes CDR1 DFQATT and CDR2 SNEGSKA (reference sequence). The J segment lost 3 bases and the V segment lost 6 bases, leaving 4 bases of the junction unmatched. The CDR3 DNA reads as TGCAGTGCGCGGACAGGGCGCTACGAGCAGTACTTC. This sequence encodes CSARTGRYEQYF.

The rearrangement uses TRBV4-2 and TRBJ2-7; perhaps TRBD2 as D (5 bases). The V end was cut by 4 bases, the J end by 1 base, with 17 bases between. CDR3 size: 16 residues. Per germline, CDR1 LGHNA and CDR2 YNFKEQ. The chain's CDR3 is CASSPLFAGRSYEQYF. The CDR3, as DNA: TGTGCCAGCAGCCCCCTTTTTGCGGGTAGGTCCTACGAGCAGTACTTC.

The chain joins TRBV20-1 to TRBJ2-1; D may be TRBD2 (6 bases). The J call may be faulty, since TRBJ2-7 better matches the DNA end. This CDR3 has 15 residues. Germline V gene data show CDR1 as DFQATT and CDR2 as SNEGSKA (reference sequence). The chain's CDR3 is CSARERGGSYNEQYF. CDR3 bases: TGCAGTGCTAGAGAGCGGGGCGGATCCTACAATGAGCAGTACTTC.

The CDR3 here is CATSRADTGGETQYF. CDR3 nucleotide sequence: TGTGCCACCAGCAGAGCGGATACGGGGGGAGAGACCCAGTACTTC. The rearrangement uses TRBV15 and TRBJ2-5; 7 positions agree with TRBD2. CDR3 length: 15 residues. V dropped 1 base and J dropped 4; count of bases not matched to a gene: 6. In germline, CDR1 is LNHNV, CDR2 YYDKDF (reference sequence).

This chain connects TRBV6-1 to TRBJ2-1; TRBD1 matches 8 bases. Germline assignment: CDR1 MNHNS and CDR2 SASEGT. The CDR3 sequence is 15 residues long. V gave up 6 bases and J gave up 4 bases; unmatched junction bases: 8. CDR3 in amino acids: CASRGRGRGYNEQFF. The CDR3 nucleotides are TGTGCCAGCAGAGGCAGGGGGCGCGGGTACAATGAGCAGTTCTTC.

This clonotype appeared a few times. The chain joins TRBV5-1 to TRBJ1-2; 7 positions match TRBD1. This CDR3 has 15 amino acids. The V segment lost 0 bases and the J segment 8 bases; nucleotides outside the gene matches: 10. The germline V gene has CDR1 SGHRS and CDR2 YFSETQ. The CDR3 here is CASSLGPPGQRGYTF. CDR3 bases: TGCGCCAGCAGCTTGGGGCCCCCGGGACAGCGGGGCTACACCTTC.

The table lists this clonotype with a few counts. The V gene is TRBV5-8, the J gene TRBJ1-4, with TRBD1 matching over 8 bases. The trim removed 0 bases at V and 7 bases at J, leaving 2 bases unmatched. CDR1 is SGHTS, CDR2 YDEGEE, per germline. This CDR3 region has 14 residues. CDR3 DNA sequence: TGTGCCAGCAGCTTGGGGACAGGGACTGAAAAACTGTTTTTT. Its protein is CASSLGTGTEKLFF.

This clonotype appeared a few times. The V gene is TRBV5-1, the J gene TRBJ2-5; 10 bases fit TRBD1. V lost 0 bases, J lost 2 bases, and 4 bases stayed unmatched. Germline CDR1 SGHRS, CDR2 YFSETQ. The CDR3 runs to 16 residues. CDR3 nucleotides: TGCGCCAGCAGCTTGGATGGGACAGGGGCACAAGAGACCCAGTACTTC. Encoded protein: CASSLDGTGAQETQYF. The full variable domain, rest sourced from reference TRBV5-1 and TRBJ2-5, is KAGVTQTPRYLIKTRGQQVTLSCSPISGHRSVSWYQQTPGQGLQFLFEYFSETQRNKGNFPGRFSGRQFSNSRSEMNVSTLELGDSALYLCASSLDGTGAQETQYFGPGTRLLVL.

This clonotype has a handful of counts. The chain carries TRBV11-2 and TRBJ2-2; D call uncertain. CDR1 is SGHAT, CDR2 FQNNGV, per germline. The V gene lost 0 bases and the J gene lost 1 base, with 3 bases spanning the gap. This CDR3 comprises 14 residues. In nucleotides, the CDR3 is TGTGCCAGCAGCTTAGACAGGAACACCGGGGAGCTGTTTTTT. It is translated as CASSLDRNTGELFF.

The chain is built from TRBV5-1 and TRBJ2-1; D is tentatively TRBD1 or TRBD2 (6 bases each). Deletions cut 3 bases from V and 6 bases from J, with 16 bases between. Germline V gene lookup returns CDR1 SGHRS and CDR2 YFSETQ. This CDR3 is built from 15 residues. CDR3 DNA sequence: TGCGCCAGCAGCTCGGGGCAGGGGACTCCCAATGAGCAGTTCTTC. As protein: CASSSGQGTPNEQFF.

This chain uses TRBV7-2 with TRBJ2-2; 7 nucleotides line up with TRBD1. The CDR3 has 15 residues. V trimming: 5 bases; J trimming: 1 base; junction bases outside the gene matches: 4. The V gene's germline CDR1 is SGHTA and CDR2 FQGNSA. The CDR3 here is CASSRRTGNTGELFF. CDR3 DNA sequence: TGTGCCAGCAGCCGACGGACAGGGAACACCGGGGAGCTGTTTTTT.

The rearrangement joins TRBV10-3 to TRBJ1-2, with 7 bases lining up with TRBD1. Germline V gives CDR1 ENHRY, CDR2 SYGVKD. Trimming at V came to 5 bases and at J to 8 bases, leaving 8 bases not matched to a gene. The CDR3 covers 13 residues. DNA of the CDR3: TGTGCCATCAGTCAGACAGGGAGCTACGGCTACACCTTC. As protein: CAISQTGSYGYTF.

V usage is TRBV12-3 or TRBV12-4 and J usage is TRBJ1-6, with a weak D call TRBD1 (6 bases). Trimming cost V 6 bases and J 10 bases, with 19 bases left between them. There are 15 residues in the CDR3. CDR3 nucleotides: TGTGCCAGCAGCGAGGCGGGGAACAGGGAATCACCCCTCCACTTT. Residues: CASSEAGNRESPLHF.

V is TRBV5-5 and J is TRBJ1-2, with D tentatively TRBD1 (5 bases). CDR1 and CDR2 (germline): SGHKS, YYEKEE (reference sequence). The CDR3 has 14 amino acids. V was pared by 1 base and J by 8 bases, with 15 bases between. CDR3 in DNA: TGTGCCAGCAGCTTGCCAGGGACCTCTGGGGGCTACACCTTC. Its translation: CASSLPGTSGGYTF.

The genes are TRBV20-1 and TRBJ1-1; 9 bases align to TRBD1. V trimming: 3 bases; J trimming: 8 bases; junction bases outside the gene matches: 19. Germline CDR1 reads DFQATT; CDR2 reads SNEGSKA (reference sequence). The CDR3 runs 17 residues. The CDR3 region is CSASSNTPGQGTVEAFF. The DNA for the CDR3 is TGCAGTGCTAGTTCCAACACCCCGGGACAGGGAACCGTCGAAGCTTTCTTT.

This clonotype was seen a handful of times. The chain combines TRBV5-1 with TRBJ2-4; 11 bases agree with TRBD2. J gave up 4 bases and V 5 bases, and 8 bases lay outside the gene matches. The germline V gene encodes CDR1 SGHRS and CDR2 YFSETQ. CDR3 length equals 16 residues. The DNA for the CDR3 is TGCGCCAGCAGTCTTCCGGGACTAGCGGATAAAAACATTCAGTACTTC. It encodes CASSLPGLADKNIQYF.

In its sample, this clonotype was seen a few times. The chain has TRBV27 and TRBJ1-1; D not resolved. The CDR3 spans 12 residues. Trimming took off 8 bases at V and 4 bases at J, with 11 bases between the two ends. CDR1 and CDR2 (germline): MNHEY, SMNVEV (reference sequence). In DNA, the CDR3 is TGTGCCAGCGGGCGGGGAGGCACTGAAGCTTTCTTT. It codes for CASGRGGTEAFF.

A remark on this clonotype: This sequence may be a read error, since a much larger clone differs from it by one base. V and J are TRBV4-1 and TRBJ2-5; 8 bases agree with TRBD2. CDR3 length: 16 amino acids. Looked up from germline, CDR1 is MGHRA and CDR2 is YSYEKL. DNA for the CDR3: TGCGCCGGCAGCCAAGGAGCTAGCGGGTCCCAAGAGACCCAGTACTTC. Translation: CAGSQGASGSQETQYF.

The gene calls are TRBV11-2 and TRBJ2-2; perhaps TRBD1 as D (6 bases). CDR3 length: 15 amino acids. Germline V lookup: CDR1 SGHAT, CDR2 FQNNGV. V gave up 1 base and J gave up 4 bases, with 10 bases separating them. CDR3 sequence reads: CASSLGGHSTGELFF. CDR3 nucleotides: TGTGCCAGCAGCTTAGGGGGACACTCCACCGGGGAGCTGTTTTTT.

The chain joins TRBV29-1 to TRBJ2-1; TRBD2 is a possible D gene (5 bases). The CDR3 has 14 amino acids. V lost 3 bases and J lost 5, with 14 bases in between. Germline assignment: CDR1 SQVTM and CDR2 ANQGSEA. CDR3 protein: CSVDAESGHNEQFF. In nucleotides, the CDR3 is TGCAGCGTTGACGCCGAGAGCGGCCACAATGAGCAGTTCTTC.

This chain connects TRBV4-2 to TRBJ2-7; 8 bases align to TRBD1. This CDR3 has 15 amino acids. Germline trimming cut 3 bases from V and 2 bases from J; bases unmatched to any gene: 6. Germline CDR1 LGHNA, CDR2 YNFKEQ. In DNA form, the CDR3 reads TGTGCCAGCAGCCAGGAGGACAGGGTTACCTACGAGCAGTACTTC. Translation gives CASSQEDRVTYEQYF.

This chain connects TRBV5-1 to TRBJ2-2; D is ambiguous. The CDR3 runs to 15 residues. The V end was cut by 2 bases, the J end by 0 bases, with 8 bases between. Germline CDR1 and CDR2: SGHRS and YFSETQ. This CDR3 reads CASSFRQANTGELFF. The CDR3 bases are TGCGCCAGCAGCTTTCGTCAGGCGAACACCGGGGAGCTGTTTTTT.

The rearrangement uses TRBV20-1 and TRBJ1-2, with 8 bases identical to TRBD1. The V gene's germline CDR1 is DFQATT and CDR2 SNEGSKA (reference sequence). The CDR3 is 12 amino acids. V was clipped by 5 bases and J by 8 bases; unmatched bases: 7. The CDR3: CSAPGQGWGYTF. In DNA, the CDR3 is TGCAGTGCTCCTGGACAGGGCTGGGGCTACACCTTC.

Many counts were recorded for this clonotype. This chain joins TRBV6-1 and TRBJ2-5, with a tentative D call TRBD2 (6 bases). The CDR3 is 14 amino acids. The germline V and J ends were trimmed by 4 bases and 1 base, with 10 bases remaining between them. CDR1 and CDR2 (germline): MNHNS, SASEGT. CDR3 coding DNA: TGTGCCAGCAGTGGGGAGGACACCCAAGAGACCCAGTACTTC. Translated, it gives CASSGEDTQETQYF.

The chain couples TRBV4-1 to TRBJ1-1; the D is unclear. This CDR3 comprises 17 residues. CDR1 and CDR2 from the germline V gene are MGHRA and YSYEKL. V lost 0 bases and J lost 1, with 15 bases in between. CDR3 DNA sequence: TGCGCCAGCAGCCAAGACCGACGATTTCGGGCGAACACTGAAGCTTTCTTT. Protein product: CASSQDRRFRANTEAFF.